The clone carrying this T cell receptor (beta chain) was counted many times. What it binds is unknown. This entry is derived from a study of T-cell reconstitution after alpha-beta-depleted transplantation in children. Broader study findings: Two months or so post-transplant, alpha-beta T cells reportedly derived from several hundred expanded graft clones. The high TCRbeta diversity at day 60 in some patients came from surviving recipient T cells and thymic progenitors. Diversity and T-cell counts at one year after transplant derived mostly from new T cells.

Molecular barcoding with unique molecular identifiers was used for the TCRbeta library. TCRdb itself ran the PCR reads through MiXCR, one entry per CDR3 protein. The table lists about 150,000 distinct CDR3 sequences, 11% of them singletons. The material sequenced was PBMCs, taken before TCRalphabeta/CD19-depleted stem cell transplant. This sequence was found in a boy aged 2 to 10 with acute myeloid leukemia, due to receive a stem cell transplant.

CDR3 protein: CATSRLQGAESGNTIYF. CDR3 DNA sequence: TGTGCCACCAGCAGATTACAGGGGGCAGAATCTGGAAACACCATATATTTT. V and J are TRBV15 and TRBJ1-3; 9 bases fit TRBD1. CDR1 and CDR2 from the germline V gene are LNHNV and YYDKDF (reference sequence). Trimming cost V 2 bases and J 1 base; bases outside gene matches: 6. The CDR3 is 17 amino acids. The entire variable domain, with the rest obtained from reference TRBV15 and TRBJ1-3, is as follows: DAMVIQNPRYQVTQFGKPVTLSCSQTLNHNVMYWYQQKSSQAPKLLFHYYDKDFNNEADTPDNFQSRRPNTSFCFLDIRSPGLGDTAMYLCATSRLQGAESGNTIYFGEGSWLTVV.